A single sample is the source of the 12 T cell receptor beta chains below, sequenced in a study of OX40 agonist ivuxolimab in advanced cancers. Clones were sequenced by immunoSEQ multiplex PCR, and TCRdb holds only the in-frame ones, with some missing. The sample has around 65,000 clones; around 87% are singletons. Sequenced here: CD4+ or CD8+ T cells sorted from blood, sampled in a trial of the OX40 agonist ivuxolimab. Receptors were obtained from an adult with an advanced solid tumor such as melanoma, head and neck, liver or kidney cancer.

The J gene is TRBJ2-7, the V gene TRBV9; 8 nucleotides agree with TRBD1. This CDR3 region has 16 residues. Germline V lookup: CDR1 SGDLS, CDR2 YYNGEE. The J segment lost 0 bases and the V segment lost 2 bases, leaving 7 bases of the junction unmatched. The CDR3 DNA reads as TGTGCCAGCAGCGTCGATGGGACAGGTCCCTCCTACGAGCAGTACTTC. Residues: CASSVDGTGPSYEQYF.

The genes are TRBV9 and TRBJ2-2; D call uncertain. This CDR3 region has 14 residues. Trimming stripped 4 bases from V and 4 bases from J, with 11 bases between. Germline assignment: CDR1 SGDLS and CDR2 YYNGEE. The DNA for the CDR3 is TGTGCCAGCAGCCCCCGACATGGCACCGGGGAGCTGTTTTTT. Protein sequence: CASSPRHGTGELFF.

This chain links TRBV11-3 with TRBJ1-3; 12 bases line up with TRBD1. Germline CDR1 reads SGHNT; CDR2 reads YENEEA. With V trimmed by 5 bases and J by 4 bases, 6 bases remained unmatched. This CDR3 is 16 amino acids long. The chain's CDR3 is CASSQGQGASGNTIYF. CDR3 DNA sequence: TGTGCCAGCAGCCAGGGACAGGGGGCGTCGGGAAACACCATATATTTT.

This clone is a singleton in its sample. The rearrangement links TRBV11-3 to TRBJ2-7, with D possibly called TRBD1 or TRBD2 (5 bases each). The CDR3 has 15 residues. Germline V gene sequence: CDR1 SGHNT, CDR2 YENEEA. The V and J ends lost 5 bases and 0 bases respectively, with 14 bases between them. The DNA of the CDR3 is TGTGCCAGCAGCCAATTCAGGGAGATCTCCTACGAGCAGTACTTC. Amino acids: CASSQFREISYEQYF.

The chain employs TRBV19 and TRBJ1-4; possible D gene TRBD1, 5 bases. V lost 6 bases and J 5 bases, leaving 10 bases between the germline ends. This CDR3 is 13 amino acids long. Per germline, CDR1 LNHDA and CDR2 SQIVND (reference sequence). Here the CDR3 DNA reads TGTGCCAGTAGGTATGGGGGGAATGAAAAACTGTTTTTT. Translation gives CASRYGGNEKLFF.

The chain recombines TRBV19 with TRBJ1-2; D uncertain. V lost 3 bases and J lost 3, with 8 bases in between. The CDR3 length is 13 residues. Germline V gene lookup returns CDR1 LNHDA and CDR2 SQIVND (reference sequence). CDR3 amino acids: CASSIGQDYGYTF. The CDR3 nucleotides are TGTGCCAGTAGTATTGGGCAGGACTATGGCTACACCTTC.

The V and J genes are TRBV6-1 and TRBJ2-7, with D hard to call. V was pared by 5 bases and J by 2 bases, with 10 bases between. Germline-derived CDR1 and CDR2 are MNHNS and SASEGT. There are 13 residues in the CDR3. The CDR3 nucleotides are TGTGCCAGCAGTAGACGTAAGGCCTACGAGCAGTACTTC. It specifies CASSRRKAYEQYF.

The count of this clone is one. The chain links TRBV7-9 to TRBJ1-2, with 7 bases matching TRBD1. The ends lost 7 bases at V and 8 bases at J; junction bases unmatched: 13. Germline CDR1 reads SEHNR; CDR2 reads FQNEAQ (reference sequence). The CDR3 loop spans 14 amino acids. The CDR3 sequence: CASIPDRATRGYTF. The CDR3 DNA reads TGTGCCAGCATCCCTGACAGGGCGACGCGCGGCTACACCTTC. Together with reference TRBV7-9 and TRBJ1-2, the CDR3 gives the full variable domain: DTGVSQNPRHKITKRGQNVTFRCDPISEHNRLYWYRQTLGQGPEFLTYFQNEAQLEKSRLLSDRFSAERPKGSFSTLEIQRTEQGDSAMYLCASIPDRATRGYTFGSGTRLTVV.

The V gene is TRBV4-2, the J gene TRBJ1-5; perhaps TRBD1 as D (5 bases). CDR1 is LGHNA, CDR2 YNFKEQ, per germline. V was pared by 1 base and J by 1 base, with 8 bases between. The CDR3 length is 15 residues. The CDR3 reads CASSQGGGSNQPQHF. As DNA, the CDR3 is TGTGCCAGCAGCCAAGGGGGGGGGAGCAATCAGCCCCAGCATTTT.

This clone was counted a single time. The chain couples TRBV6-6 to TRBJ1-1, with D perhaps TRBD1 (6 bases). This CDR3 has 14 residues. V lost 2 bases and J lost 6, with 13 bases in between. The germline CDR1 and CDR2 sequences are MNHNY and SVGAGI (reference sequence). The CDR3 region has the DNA TGTGCCAGCAGTTACCGAGGGGGAAGGGCTGAAGCTTTCTTT. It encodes CASSYRGGRAEAFF.

CDR3 nucleotides: TGTGCCAGCAGCTTAGGGGTTGGGTTGGAGGACACAGATACGCAGTATTTT. It codes for CASSLGVGLEDTDTQYF. J is TRBJ2-3 and V is TRBV7-9; a weak D match, TRBD2 (5 bases). Trimming removed 1 base at V and 2 bases at J, with 16 bases between. Germline loops: CDR1 SEHNR, CDR2 FQNEAQ (reference sequence). CDR3 length equals 17 residues. The variable domain in full, with the rest retrieved from reference TRBV7-9 and TRBJ2-3, is DTGVSQNPRHKITKRGQNVTFRCDPISEHNRLYWYRQTLGQGPEFLTYFQNEAQLEKSRLLSDRFSAERPKGSFSTLEIQRTEQGDSAMYLCASSLGVGLEDTDTQYFGPGTRLTVL.

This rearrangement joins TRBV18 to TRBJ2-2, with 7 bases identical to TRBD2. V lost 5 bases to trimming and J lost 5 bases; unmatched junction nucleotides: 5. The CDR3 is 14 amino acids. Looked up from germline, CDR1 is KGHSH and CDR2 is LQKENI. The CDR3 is CASSVGLLTGELFF. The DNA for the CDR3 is TGTGCCAGCTCAGTGGGACTACTTACCGGGGAGCTGTTTTTT.